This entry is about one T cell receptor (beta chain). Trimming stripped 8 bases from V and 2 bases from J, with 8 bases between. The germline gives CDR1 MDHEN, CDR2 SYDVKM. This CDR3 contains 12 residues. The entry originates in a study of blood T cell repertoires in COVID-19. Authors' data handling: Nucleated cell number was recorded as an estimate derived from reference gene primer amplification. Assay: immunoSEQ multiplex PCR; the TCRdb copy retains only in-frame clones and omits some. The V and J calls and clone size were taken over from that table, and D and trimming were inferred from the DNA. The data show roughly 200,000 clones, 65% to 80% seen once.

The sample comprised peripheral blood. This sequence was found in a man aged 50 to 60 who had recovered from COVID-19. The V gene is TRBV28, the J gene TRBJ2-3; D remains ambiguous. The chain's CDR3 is CASQAYTDTQYF. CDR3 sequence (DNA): TGTGCCAGCCAGGCGTACACAGATACGCAGTATTTT.